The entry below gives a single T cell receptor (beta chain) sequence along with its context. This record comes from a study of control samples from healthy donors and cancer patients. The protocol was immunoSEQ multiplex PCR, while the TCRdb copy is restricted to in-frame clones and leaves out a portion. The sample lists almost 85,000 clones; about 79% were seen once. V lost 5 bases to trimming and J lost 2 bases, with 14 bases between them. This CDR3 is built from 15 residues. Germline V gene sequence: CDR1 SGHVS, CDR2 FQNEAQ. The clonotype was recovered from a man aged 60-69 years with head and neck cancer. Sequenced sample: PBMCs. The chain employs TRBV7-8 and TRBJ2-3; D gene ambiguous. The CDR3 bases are TGTGCCAGCAGCCCCGGTTACCTATACACAGATACGCAGTATTTT. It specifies CASSPGYLYTDTQYF.